Reported below is one T cell receptor (beta chain). Followed longitudinally, the Seattle patients had been enrolled during active infection. Germline loops: CDR1 SGDLS, CDR2 YYNGEE. The CDR3 has 21 residues. The trim removed 0 bases at V and 0 bases at J, leaving 13 bases unmatched. Original processing methods: Estimation of nucleated cell counts relied on the amplification of reference gene primers. Assay: immunoSEQ multiplex PCR; the TCRdb copy retains only in-frame clones and omits some. Clonal size and the V and J genes are those of that table, whereas D and trimming came from the DNA. The sample consists of 250,000 or so clones, 70% to 90% of them appearing once. This sample was included in a study of blood T cell repertoires in COVID-19. About the research overall: Samples of COVID-19 (acute and convalescent) were obtained from the United States, Italy and Spain. PBMCs, B-cell-depleted T cells, or T cells provided the cDNA or gDNA that made up the material.

The receptor was isolated from a woman in her twenties or thirties with COVID-19, enrolled during active disease. The sample taken for sequencing was peripheral blood. J is TRBJ2-6 and V is TRBV9; 9 bases agree with TRBD1. The CDR3 region is CASSVEGQGIPVVSGANVLTF. CDR3 nucleotide sequence: TGTGCCAGCAGCGTAGAGGGACAGGGTATCCCCGTTGTCTCTGGGGCCAACGTCCTGACTTTC.